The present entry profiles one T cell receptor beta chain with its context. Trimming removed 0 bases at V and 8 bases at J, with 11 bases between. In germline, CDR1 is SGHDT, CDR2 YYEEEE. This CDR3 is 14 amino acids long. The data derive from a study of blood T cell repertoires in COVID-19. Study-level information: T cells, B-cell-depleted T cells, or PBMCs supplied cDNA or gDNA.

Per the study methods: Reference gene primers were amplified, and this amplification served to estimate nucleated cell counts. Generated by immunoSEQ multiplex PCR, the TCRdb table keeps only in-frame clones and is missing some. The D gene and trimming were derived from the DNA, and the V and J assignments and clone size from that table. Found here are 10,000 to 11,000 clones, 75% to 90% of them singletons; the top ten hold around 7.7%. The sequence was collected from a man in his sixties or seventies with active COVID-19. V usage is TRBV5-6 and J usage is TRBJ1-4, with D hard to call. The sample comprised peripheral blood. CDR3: CASSLETPAEKLFF. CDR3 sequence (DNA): TGTGCCAGCAGCTTGGAGACACCAGCCGAAAAACTGTTTTTT.